This T cell receptor beta chain is from a study of CXCR4 blockade with PD-1 therapy in pancreatic cancer. The CDR3 extends over 15 amino acids. J lost 5 bases, V lost 5 bases, and 8 bases had no gene match. Germline V lookup: CDR1 SGHNT, CDR2 YENEEA. The archived tumor blocks came from patients without neoadjuvant therapy before resection. Sequenced by immunoSEQ multiplex PCR; TCRdb stores in-frame clones only, minus some. The table lists about 2,000 clones, around 55% of them singletons. The rearrangement uses TRBV11-3 and TRBJ1-5; TRBD1 matches 8 bases. The receptor comes from a human donor with pancreatic ductal adenocarcinoma. Sequences were obtained from tumor tissue. This chain's CDR3 is CASSITGGKHQPQHF. CDR3 sequence (DNA): TGTGCCAGCAGCATTACAGGGGGAAAGCATCAGCCCCAGCATTTT.